Listed below are T cell receptor beta chains from one sample, sequenced in a study of cytomegalovirus exposure and HLA in healthy donors. Some clones are missing from TCRdb's copy, which holds only in-frame ones; the method was immunoSEQ multiplex PCR. The sample has 110,000 or so clones, 90% to 96% seen once. The sample was PBMCs. The source of these receptors is a woman between 18 and 30 years old in good health and CMV-seronegative. Each CDR3 is given with its conserved first and last residue. Fields, in order: J gene, D gene, CDR3 length, V gene, clone size, CDR3 protein, CDR3 DNA. D genes are given only for firm matches. Size is stated for part of the rows, as once, few or many counts, or as a class when the clone is expanded.

J gene: TRBJ2-3
D gene: .
CDR3 length: 18
V gene: TRBV21-1
clone size: .
CDR3 protein: CASSKVPWTSGDTDTQYF
CDR3 DNA: TGTGCCAGCAGCAAAGTCCCCTGGACTAGCGGGGACACAGATACGCAGTATTTT

J gene: TRBJ1-2
D gene: .
CDR3 length: 11
V gene: TRBV20-1
clone size: .
CDR3 protein: CSAPKIYGYTF
CDR3 DNA: TGCAGTGCCCCTAAGATCTATGGCTACACCTTC

J gene: TRBJ2-7
D gene: TRBD2
CDR3 length: 14
V gene: TRBV29-1
clone size: few
CDR3 protein: CSVGGTKSSYEQYF
CDR3 DNA: TGCAGCGTCGGGGGGACTAAAAGCTCCTACGAGCAGTACTTC

J gene: TRBJ2-3
D gene: .
CDR3 length: 13
V gene: TRBV6-1
clone size: .
CDR3 protein: CASNPQVLDTQYF
CDR3 DNA: TGTGCCAGCAACCCCCAGGTCCTCGATACGCAGTATTTT

J gene: TRBJ2-7
D gene: .
CDR3 length: 14
V gene: TRBV6-1
clone size: .
CDR3 protein: CASNPLGASFEQYF
CDR3 DNA: TGTGCCAGCAATCCCCTAGGGGCCTCCTTCGAGCAGTACTTC

J gene: TRBJ1-2
D gene: .
CDR3 length: 13
V gene: TRBV19
clone size: .
CDR3 protein: CASSKGKDYGYTF
CDR3 DNA: TGTGCCAGTAGTAAGGGGAAGGACTATGGCTACACCTTC

J gene: TRBJ1-1
D gene: .
CDR3 length: 13
V gene: TRBV27
clone size: .
CDR3 protein: CASSLDRNTEAFF
CDR3 DNA: TGTGCCAGCAGTCTCGACAGGAACACTGAAGCTTTCTTT

J gene: TRBJ2-7
D gene: TRBD2
CDR3 length: 14
V gene: TRBV19
clone size: .
CDR3 protein: CASSWVAGPYEQYF
CDR3 DNA: TGTGCCAGTAGTTGGGTAGCGGGTCCCTACGAGCAGTACTTC

J gene: TRBJ2-2
D gene: .
CDR3 length: 15
V gene: TRBV9
clone size: .
CDR3 protein: CASSVSGSNTGELFF
CDR3 DNA: TGTGCCAGCAGCGTATCGGGATCGAACACCGGGGAGCTGTTTTTT

J gene: TRBJ2-7
D gene: .
CDR3 length: 12
V gene: TRBV19
clone size: .
CDR3 protein: CASSEGDYEQYF
CDR3 DNA: TGTGCCAGTAGTGAGGGAGACTACGAGCAGTACTTC

J gene: TRBJ1-3
D gene: .
CDR3 length: 15
V gene: TRBV28
clone size: .
CDR3 protein: CASSAGRGTGNTIYF
CDR3 DNA: TGTGCCAGCAGTGCTGGGAGGGGAACTGGAAACACCATATATTTT

J gene: TRBJ2-3
D gene: .
CDR3 length: 17
V gene: TRBV9
clone size: .
CDR3 protein: CASSSIGGRPSTDTQYF
CDR3 DNA: TGTGCCAGCAGCTCCATCGGGGGGCGTCCTAGCACAGATACGCAGTATTTT

J gene: TRBJ2-3
D gene: .
CDR3 length: 16
V gene: TRBV7-8
clone size: once
CDR3 protein: CASSSRDNSVADTQYF
CDR3 DNA: TGTGCCAGCAGCAGTAGGGACAATTCGGTAGCAGATACGCAGTATTTT

J gene: TRBJ2-5
D gene: .
CDR3 length: 14
V gene: TRBV18
clone size: once
CDR3 protein: CASSLDSIQETQYF
CDR3 DNA: TGTGCCAGCTCATTAGACAGTATACAAGAGACCCAGTACTTC

J gene: TRBJ2-2
D gene: .
CDR3 length: 14
V gene: TRBV2
clone size: .
CDR3 protein: CASSGPRPAGELFF
CDR3 DNA: TGTGCCAGCAGTGGTCCTCGTCCCGCCGGGGAGCTGTTTTTT

J gene: TRBJ1-1
D gene: .
CDR3 length: 16
V gene: TRBV4-3
clone size: once
CDR3 protein: CASSQAGTGLNTEAFF
CDR3 DNA: TGCGCCAGCAGCCAAGCTGGTACAGGGTTGAACACTGAAGCTTTCTTT

J gene: TRBJ1-5
D gene: TRBD1
CDR3 length: 14
V gene: TRBV2
clone size: once
CDR3 protein: CASSADRGREPQHF
CDR3 DNA: TGTGCCAGCAGTGCGGACAGGGGTCGGGAGCCCCAGCATTTT

J gene: TRBJ2-2
D gene: .
CDR3 length: 14
V gene: TRBV9
clone size: .
CDR3 protein: CASKSDWNTGELFF
CDR3 DNA: TGTGCCAGCAAGTCGGACTGGAACACCGGGGAGCTGTTTTTT

J gene: TRBJ2-7
D gene: .
CDR3 length: 12
V gene: TRBV7-9
clone size: .
CDR3 protein: CASSFGLNEQYF
CDR3 DNA: TGTGCCAGCAGCTTCGGACTAAACGAGCAGTACTTC

J gene: TRBJ2-1
D gene: TRBD2
CDR3 length: 18
V gene: TRBV29-1
clone size: .
CDR3 protein: CSVDATGTAGATSDEQFF
CDR3 DNA: TGCAGCGTTGACGCGACCGGAACAGCGGGGGCCACCTCGGATGAGCAGTTCTTC

J gene: TRBJ2-3
D gene: .
CDR3 length: 12
V gene: TRBV7-2
clone size: .
CDR3 protein: CASSSSTDTQYF
CDR3 DNA: TGTGCCAGCAGCTCTAGCACAGATACGCAGTATTTT

J gene: TRBJ1-4
D gene: TRBD1
CDR3 length: 15
V gene: TRBV6-5
clone size: .
CDR3 protein: CASAATGGRNEKLFF
CDR3 DNA: TGTGCCAGCGCAGCTACAGGGGGCCGTAATGAAAAACTGTTTTTT

J gene: TRBJ2-1
D gene: TRBD2
CDR3 length: 14
V gene: TRBV2
clone size: .
CDR3 protein: CASSRTSVDNEQFF
CDR3 DNA: TGTGCCAGCAGTAGAACTAGCGTAGACAATGAGCAGTTCTTC

J gene: TRBJ1-5
D gene: .
CDR3 length: 21
V gene: TRBV23-1
clone size: .
CDR3 protein: CASSPLWGQLLGQASNQPQHF
CDR3 DNA: TGCGCCAGCAGCCCGCTATGGGGCCAATTATTGGGACAAGCAAGCAATCAGCCCCAGCATTTT

J gene: TRBJ2-1
D gene: .
CDR3 length: 17
V gene: TRBV15
clone size: .
CDR3 protein: CATSNTAVRVGLHEQFF
CDR3 DNA: TGTGCCACCAGCAATACCGCCGTACGGGTCGGCCTTCATGAGCAGTTCTTC

J gene: TRBJ1-2
D gene: .
CDR3 length: 12
V gene: TRBV19
clone size: .
CDR3 protein: CASSTTVYGYTF
CDR3 DNA: TGTGCCAGTAGTACCACAGTCTATGGCTACACCTTC

J gene: TRBJ1-4
D gene: TRBD1
CDR3 length: 15
V gene: TRBV9
clone size: .
CDR3 protein: CASSPRQGGNEKLFF
CDR3 DNA: TGTGCCAGCAGCCCCCGACAGGGGGGGAATGAAAAACTGTTTTTT

J gene: TRBJ2-3
D gene: .
CDR3 length: 16
V gene: TRBV27
clone size: .
CDR3 protein: CASSRLVGGRTDTQYF
CDR3 DNA: TGTGCCAGCAGCCGACTAGTCGGGGGTCGCACAGATACGCAGTATTTT

J gene: TRBJ2-1
D gene: .
CDR3 length: 16
V gene: TRBV5-8
clone size: once
CDR3 protein: CASSPTGRVGSGEQFF
CDR3 DNA: TGTGCCAGCAGCCCGACGGGCAGGGTGGGTTCCGGTGAGCAGTTCTTC

J gene: TRBJ2-1
D gene: .
CDR3 length: 14
V gene: TRBV5-6
clone size: .
CDR3 protein: CASSFETSLDEQFF
CDR3 DNA: TGTGCCAGCAGCTTCGAGACTAGTCTAGATGAGCAGTTCTTC

J gene: TRBJ2-1
D gene: .
CDR3 length: 15
V gene: TRBV6-1
clone size: .
CDR3 protein: CASSVSPGDYNEQFF
CDR3 DNA: TGTGCCAGCAGCGTTTCCCCGGGAGACTACAATGAGCAGTTCTTC

J gene: TRBJ2-3
D gene: .
CDR3 length: 12
V gene: TRBV11-3
clone size: .
CDR3 protein: CASSLGDRTQYF
CDR3 DNA: TGTGCCAGCAGCTTAGGCGATCGTACGCAGTATTTT

J gene: TRBJ2-5
D gene: .
CDR3 length: 15
V gene: TRBV18
clone size: .
CDR3 protein: CASSPQSSGKETQYF
CDR3 DNA: TGTGCCAGCTCACCACAATCAAGCGGAAAAGAGACCCAGTACTTC

J gene: TRBJ1-1
D gene: TRBD1
CDR3 length: 16
V gene: TRBV7-6
clone size: .
CDR3 protein: CASSLPPQGFNTEAFF
CDR3 DNA: TGTGCCAGCAGCTTACCCCCACAGGGGTTTAACACTGAAGCTTTCTTT

J gene: TRBJ1-2
D gene: TRBD1
CDR3 length: 15
V gene: TRBV28
clone size: .
CDR3 protein: CASSPPDRDFYGYTF
CDR3 DNA: TGTGCCAGCAGTCCACCGGACAGGGACTTCTATGGCTACACCTTC

J gene: TRBJ2-1
D gene: TRBD2
CDR3 length: 15
V gene: TRBV4-1
clone size: few
CDR3 protein: CASSQAGGSYNEQFF
CDR3 DNA: TGCGCCAGCAGCCAAGCGGGGGGGTCCTACAATGAGCAGTTCTTC

J gene: TRBJ2-5
D gene: .
CDR3 length: 16
V gene: TRBV5-4
clone size: .
CDR3 protein: CASSQITGDNRETQYF
CDR3 DNA: TGTGCCAGCAGCCAGATAACTGGGGACAACCGGGAGACCCAGTACTTC

J gene: TRBJ2-7
D gene: .
CDR3 length: 14
V gene: TRBV19
clone size: once
CDR3 protein: CATAPRGGSYEQYF
CDR3 DNA: TGTGCGACAGCCCCTAGAGGCGGTTCCTACGAGCAGTACTTC

J gene: TRBJ2-1
D gene: TRBD1
CDR3 length: 15
V gene: TRBV15
clone size: .
CDR3 protein: CATSSTGDSYNEQFF
CDR3 DNA: TGTGCCACCAGCAGTACAGGGGACTCCTACAATGAGCAGTTCTTC

J gene: TRBJ1-2
D gene: .
CDR3 length: 15
V gene: TRBV9
clone size: .
CDR3 protein: CASSVVTGQNYGYTF
CDR3 DNA: TGTGCCAGCAGCGTAGTAACAGGACAGAACTATGGCTACACCTTC

J gene: TRBJ2-3
D gene: TRBD2
CDR3 length: 19
V gene: TRBV5-4
clone size: .
CDR3 protein: CASSPGTSGGLGPTDTQYF
CDR3 DNA: TGTGCCAGCAGCCCGGGGACTAGCGGGGGCCTTGGACCCACAGATACGCAGTATTTT

J gene: TRBJ1-1
D gene: .
CDR3 length: 14
V gene: TRBV5-6
clone size: .
CDR3 protein: CASRGGGVYTEAFF
CDR3 DNA: TGTGCCAGCAGGGGGGGTGGGGTGTACACTGAAGCTTTCTTT

J gene: TRBJ2-3
D gene: TRBD2
CDR3 length: 15
V gene: TRBV10-3
clone size: few
CDR3 protein: CAISAASGGSDTQYF
CDR3 DNA: TGTGCCATCAGTGCCGCTAGCGGGGGGTCAGATACGCAGTATTTT

J gene: TRBJ1-3
D gene: .
CDR3 length: 16
V gene: TRBV6-5
clone size: .
CDR3 protein: CASSYSGQNSGNTIYF
CDR3 DNA: TGTGCCAGCAGTTACTCGGGACAAAACTCTGGAAACACCATATATTTT

J gene: TRBJ2-5
D gene: .
CDR3 length: 14
V gene: TRBV9
clone size: .
CDR3 protein: CASSVRAGQETQYF
CDR3 DNA: TGTGCCAGCAGCGTTCGTGCAGGGCAAGAGACCCAGTACTTC

J gene: TRBJ2-1
D gene: TRBD2
CDR3 length: 18
V gene: TRBV4-1
clone size: .
CDR3 protein: CASSQEDPGLAGSNEQFF
CDR3 DNA: TGCGCCAGCAGCCAAGAAGACCCCGGACTAGCGGGGTCCAATGAGCAGTTCTTC

J gene: TRBJ1-2
D gene: TRBD1
CDR3 length: 12
V gene: TRBV6-5
clone size: .
CDR3 protein: CASSSTGDRGWF
CDR3 DNA: TGTGCCAGCAGTTCCACAGGGGATCGAGGGTGGTTC

J gene: TRBJ2-7
D gene: .
CDR3 length: 13
V gene: TRBV19
clone size: .
CDR3 protein: CASSTDISYEQYF
CDR3 DNA: TGTGCCAGTAGTACCGACATTTCCTACGAGCAGTACTTC

J gene: TRBJ1-1
D gene: TRBD1
CDR3 length: 14
V gene: TRBV2
clone size: .
CDR3 protein: CASSETGANTEAFF
CDR3 DNA: TGTGCCAGCAGTGAAACAGGGGCGAACACTGAAGCTTTCTTT

J gene: TRBJ2-7
D gene: .
CDR3 length: 11
V gene: TRBV2
clone size: .
CDR3 protein: CASKGGSEQYF
CDR3 DNA: TGTGCCAGCAAAGGCGGGTCCGAGCAGTACTTC

J gene: TRBJ2-2
D gene: .
CDR3 length: 17
V gene: TRBV4-1
clone size: .
CDR3 protein: CASSPRPDYTNTGELFF
CDR3 DNA: TGCGCCAGCAGCCCCCGACCGGACTACACGAACACCGGGGAGCTGTTTTTT

J gene: TRBJ2-1
D gene: .
CDR3 length: 15
V gene: TRBV4-1
clone size: .
CDR3 protein: CASSHSWAAYNEQFF
CDR3 DNA: TGCGCCAGCAGCCATTCTTGGGCAGCCTACAATGAGCAGTTCTTC

J gene: TRBJ1-1
D gene: .
CDR3 length: 14
V gene: TRBV2
clone size: .
CDR3 protein: CASSEAWAGTEAFF
CDR3 DNA: TGTGCCAGCAGTGAAGCGTGGGCTGGGACTGAAGCTTTCTTT

J gene: TRBJ1-2
D gene: .
CDR3 length: 15
V gene: TRBV5-1
clone size: .
CDR3 protein: CASSLGGAANYGYTF
CDR3 DNA: TGCGCCAGCAGCCTTGGGGGGGCAGCTAACTATGGCTACACCTTC

J gene: TRBJ1-4
D gene: TRBD1
CDR3 length: 18
V gene: TRBV18
clone size: .
CDR3 protein: CASSSRQGGTATNEKLFF
CDR3 DNA: TGTGCCAGCTCATCAAGACAGGGGGGCACGGCAACTAATGAAAAACTGTTTTTT

J gene: TRBJ2-2
D gene: TRBD2
CDR3 length: 16
V gene: TRBV18
clone size: .
CDR3 protein: CASGEGLAGNTGELFF
CDR3 DNA: TGTGCCAGCGGTGAAGGACTAGCGGGGAACACCGGGGAGCTGTTTTTT